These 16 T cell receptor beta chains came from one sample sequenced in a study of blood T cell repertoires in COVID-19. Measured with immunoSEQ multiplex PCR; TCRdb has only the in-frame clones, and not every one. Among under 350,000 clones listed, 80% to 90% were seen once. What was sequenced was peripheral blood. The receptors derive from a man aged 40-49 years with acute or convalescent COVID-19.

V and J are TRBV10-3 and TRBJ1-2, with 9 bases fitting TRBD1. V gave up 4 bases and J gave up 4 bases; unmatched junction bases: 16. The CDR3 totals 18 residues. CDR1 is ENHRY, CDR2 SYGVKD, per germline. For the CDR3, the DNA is TGTGCCATCAGTGGGGCCGGGACAGGGCCCCACGGGGGCTATGGCTACACCTTC. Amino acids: CAISGAGTGPHGGYGYTF.

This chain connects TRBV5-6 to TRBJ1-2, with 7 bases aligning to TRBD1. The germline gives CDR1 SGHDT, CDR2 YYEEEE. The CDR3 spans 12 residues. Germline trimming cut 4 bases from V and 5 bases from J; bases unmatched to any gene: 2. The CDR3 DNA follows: TGTGCCAGCAGCCAGGGGGTATATGGCTACACCTTC. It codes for CASSQGVYGYTF.

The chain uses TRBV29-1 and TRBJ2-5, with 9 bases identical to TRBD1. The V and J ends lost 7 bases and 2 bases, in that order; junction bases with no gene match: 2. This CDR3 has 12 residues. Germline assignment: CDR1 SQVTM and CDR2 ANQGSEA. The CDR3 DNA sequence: TGCAGCGGGGACAGGGATCAAGAGACCCAGTACTTC. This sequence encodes CSGDRDQETQYF.

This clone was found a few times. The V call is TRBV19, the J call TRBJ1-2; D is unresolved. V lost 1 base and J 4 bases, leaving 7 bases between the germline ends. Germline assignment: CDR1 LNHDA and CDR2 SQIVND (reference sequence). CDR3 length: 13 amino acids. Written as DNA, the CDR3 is TGTGCCAGTAGTATAGGGGCCGCCTATGGCTACACCTTC. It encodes CASSIGAAYGYTF.

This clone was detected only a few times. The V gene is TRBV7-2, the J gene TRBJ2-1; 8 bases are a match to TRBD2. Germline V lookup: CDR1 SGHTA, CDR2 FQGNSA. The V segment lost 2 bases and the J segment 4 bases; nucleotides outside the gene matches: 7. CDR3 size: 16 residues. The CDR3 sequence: CASSLRSSGPYNEQFF. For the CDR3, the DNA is TGTGCCAGCAGCTTAAGGTCTAGCGGGCCTTACAATGAGCAGTTCTTC.

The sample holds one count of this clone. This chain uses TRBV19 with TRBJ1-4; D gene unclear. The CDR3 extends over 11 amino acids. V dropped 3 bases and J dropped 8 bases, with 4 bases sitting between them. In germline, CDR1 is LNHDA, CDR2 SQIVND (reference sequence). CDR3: CASSMGEKLFF. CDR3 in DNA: TGTGCCAGTAGTATGGGCGAAAAACTGTTTTTT.

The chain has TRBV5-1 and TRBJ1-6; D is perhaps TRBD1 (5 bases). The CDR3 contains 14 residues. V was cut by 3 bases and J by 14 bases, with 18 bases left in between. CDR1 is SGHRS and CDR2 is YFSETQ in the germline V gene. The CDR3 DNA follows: TGCGCCAGCAGCTCCGGGCCCGTCGGGGGGGCCCTCCACTTT. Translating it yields CASSSGPVGGALHF. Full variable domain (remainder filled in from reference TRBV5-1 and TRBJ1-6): KAGVTQTPRYLIKTRGQQVTLSCSPISGHRSVSWYQQTPGQGLQFLFEYFSETQRNKGNFPGRFSGRQFSNSRSEMNVSTLELGDSALYLCASSSGPVGGALHFGNGTRLTVT.

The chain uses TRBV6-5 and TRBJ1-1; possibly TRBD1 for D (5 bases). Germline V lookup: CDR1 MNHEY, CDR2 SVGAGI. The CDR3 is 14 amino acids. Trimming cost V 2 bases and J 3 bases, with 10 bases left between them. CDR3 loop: CASSYNRWDTEAFF. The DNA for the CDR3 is TGTGCCAGCAGTTACAACAGGTGGGACACTGAAGCTTTCTTT.

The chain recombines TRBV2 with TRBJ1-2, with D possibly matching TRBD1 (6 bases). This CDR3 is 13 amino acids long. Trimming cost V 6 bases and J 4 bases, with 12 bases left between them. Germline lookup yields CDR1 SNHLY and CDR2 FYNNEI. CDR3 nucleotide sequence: TGTGCCAGCAGAGTAAGGGGGGGCTATGGCTACACCTTC. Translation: CASRVRGGYGYTF.

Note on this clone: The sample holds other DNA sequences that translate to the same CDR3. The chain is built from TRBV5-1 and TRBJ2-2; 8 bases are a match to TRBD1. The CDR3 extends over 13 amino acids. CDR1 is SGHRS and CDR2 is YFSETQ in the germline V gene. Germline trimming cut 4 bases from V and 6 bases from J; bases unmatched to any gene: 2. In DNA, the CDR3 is TGCGCCAGCAGCCTGACAGGGGCCGGGGAGCTGTTTTTT. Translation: CASSLTGAGELFF.

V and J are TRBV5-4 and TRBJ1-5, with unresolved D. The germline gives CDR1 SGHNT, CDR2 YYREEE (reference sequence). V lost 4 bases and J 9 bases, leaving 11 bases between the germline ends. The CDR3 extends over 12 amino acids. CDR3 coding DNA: TGTGCCAGCAGCGGGAGACGAGCGCCCCAGCATTTT. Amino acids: CASSGRRAPQHF.

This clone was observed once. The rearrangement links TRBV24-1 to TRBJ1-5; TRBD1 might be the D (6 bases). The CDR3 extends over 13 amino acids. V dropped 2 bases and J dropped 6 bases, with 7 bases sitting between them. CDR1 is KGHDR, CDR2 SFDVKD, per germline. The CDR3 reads CATSDWDTQPQHF. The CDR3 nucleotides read TGTGCCACCAGTGATTGGGACACTCAGCCCCAGCATTTT.

CDR3 sequence: CASSLVGRGTTLTGELFF. The CDR3 coding sequence is TGTGCCAGCAGCTTAGTGGGCCGGGGGACGACACTCACCGGGGAGCTGTTTTTT. This sequence joins TRBV7-9 and TRBJ2-2; D possibly corresponds to TRBD2 (6 bases). The V end lost 1 base, the J end lost 4 bases, and 19 bases lay between the germline ends. Germline V gene data show CDR1 as SEHNR and CDR2 as FQNEAQ (reference sequence). CDR3 size: 18 residues.

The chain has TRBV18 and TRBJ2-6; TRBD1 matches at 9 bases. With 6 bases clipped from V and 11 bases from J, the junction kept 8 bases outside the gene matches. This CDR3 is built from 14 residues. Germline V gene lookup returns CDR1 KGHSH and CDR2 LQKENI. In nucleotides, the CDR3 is TGTGCCAGCTCCCCGGGACAGGGAACGTACGTCCTGACTTTC. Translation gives CASSPGQGTYVLTF.

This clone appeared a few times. The CDR3 DNA is TGTGCCAGCAGTTACAGGGAGGATTCACCCCTCCACTTT. Its protein is CASSYREDSPLHF. The chain links TRBV6-5 to TRBJ1-6; D is unresolved. V lost 2 bases and J lost 8, with 7 bases in between. Germline values: CDR1 MNHEY, CDR2 SVGAGI. There are 13 residues in the CDR3.

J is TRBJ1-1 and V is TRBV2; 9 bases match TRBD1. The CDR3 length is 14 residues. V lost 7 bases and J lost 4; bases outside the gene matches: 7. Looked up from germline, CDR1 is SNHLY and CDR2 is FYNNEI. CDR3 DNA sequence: TGTGCCAGCATCAAACAGGGGGCAGGCACTGAAGCTTTCTTT. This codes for CASIKQGAGTEAFF.